The rows below give T cell receptor beta chains drawn from one sample of a study of cytomegalovirus exposure and HLA in healthy donors. Clones were read by immunoSEQ multiplex PCR, and TCRdb kept only the in-frame ones, dropping some. Found here are about 200,000 clones, around 78% of them singletons; the top ten hold 1.5% to 2%. Source material: PBMCs. The source is a young man in good health and CMV-seronegative. Both conserved end residues are part of each CDR3. D genes are given only for firm matches. Clone size is not always given. Where it is, it says once, few, many or a class for expanded clones.

18	-	TRBV30	TRBJ2-6	TRBD1	TGTGCCTGGAGAGGGAGACAGGGGATACCCTCTGGGGCCAACGTCCTGACTTTC	CAWRGRQGIPSGANVLTF
15	-	TRBV27	TRBJ1-5	-	TGTGCCAGCAGTTTAGGTATCGGAGACAATCAGCCCCAGCATTTT	CASSLGIGDNQPQHF
16	-	TRBV21-1	TRBJ1-6	-	TGTGCCAGCAGCAAAGACGGGACAGGGACTCTTTTCTCCCTCCACTTT	CASSKDGTGTLFSLHF
15	-	TRBV27	TRBJ2-7	-	TGTGCCAGCAGATTCAAAGGGGCCAAAACCTACGAGCAGTACTTC	CASRFKGAKTYEQYF
14	-	TRBV29-1	TRBJ1-2	TRBD1	TGCAGCGTTGCAGGACAGGGTGGCAACTATGGCTACACCTTC	CSVAGQGGNYGYTF
12	-	TRBV28	TRBJ1-5	-	TGTGCCAGCAGTTTATTCGCGGGGCCCCAGCATTTT	CASSLFAGPQHF
16	-	TRBV5-1	TRBJ2-1	TRBD2	TGCACCAGCAGCCCAGCGGGAGCTCGGACCTTTGGTGAGCAGTTCTTC	CTSSPAGARTFGEQFF
17	-	TRBV4-1	TRBJ1-6	TRBD1	TGCGCCAGCAGCCAAGGCGCGGGCAGGGGGCTTGATTCACCCCTCCACTTT	CASSQGAGRGLDSPLHF
16	once	TRBV19	TRBJ2-3	-	TGTGCCAGTAGTCACGGGGAAGGACGGCCGACAGATACGCAGTATTTT	CASSHGEGRPTDTQYF
13	-	TRBV6-6	TRBJ1-2	-	TGTGCCACAGAGGGGAGGGTTGACTATGGCTACACCTTC	CATEGRVDYGYTF
16	-	TRBV27	TRBJ1-5	TRBD1	TGTGCCAGCAGTTTAAACAGCGACAGGGGTGGCCAGCCCCAGCATTTT	CASSLNSDRGGQPQHF
18	-	TRBV5-1	TRBJ2-1	TRBD2	TGCGCCAGCAGCCCGGGACTAGCGGGAGGGAGTTCCTACAATGAGCAGTTCTTC	CASSPGLAGGSSYNEQFF
16	-	TRBV5-4	TRBJ1-1	TRBD1	TGTGCCAGCAGCTTGGAGACCGGACAGGGGGGTCGGGCAGCTTTCTTT	CASSLETGQGGRAAFF
14	-	TRBV4-2	TRBJ2-1	-	TGTGCCAGCAGCCGCCCGGGAGCGAGTGATGAGCAGTTCTTC	CASSRPGASDEQFF
15	once	TRBV7-9	TRBJ2-2	TRBD2	TGTGCCAGCAGCCCCCGGGGGGGGGACACCGGGGAGCTGTTTTTT	CASSPRGGDTGELFF
16	-	TRBV5-4	TRBJ2-6	TRBD1	TGTGCCAGCAGCCCCAGACAGGGCTCTGGGGCCAACGTCCTGACTTTC	CASSPRQGSGANVLTF
15	-	TRBV30	TRBJ1-2	-	TGTGCCTGGACCCTTGGACTGAGTTTTAACTATGGCTACACCTTC	CAWTLGLSFNYGYTF
17	-	TRBV7-6	TRBJ2-6	TRBD2	TGTGCCAGCAGTGGACTAGCGGGATTTTCTGGGGCCAACGTCCTGACTTTC	CASSGLAGFSGANVLTF
15	-	TRBV4-1	TRBJ2-1	TRBD2	TGCGCCAGCAGCGCGGGGCTAGCGGGCGGCTATGAGCAGTTCTTC	CASSAGLAGGYEQFF
15	-	TRBV19	TRBJ1-5	TRBD1	TGTGCCAGTAGTACTAGCGGACAGGGACGCCAGCCCCAGCATTTT	CASSTSGQGRQPQHF
12	-	TRBV10-3	TRBJ1-1	TRBD1	TGTGCCATCCGGGACAGCGCCACTGAAGCTTTCTTT	CAIRDSATEAFF
14	once	TRBV19	TRBJ2-7	-	TGTGCCAGTAGTATATCGATTAGTTCCTACGAGCAGTACTTC	CASSISISSYEQYF
12	-	TRBV5-1	TRBJ2-7	-	TGCGCCAGCAGCTCCGGGACCTACGAGCAGTACTTC	CASSSGTYEQYF
14	-	TRBV6-4	TRBJ2-2	-	TGTGCCAGCAGTCTAAGCGGGTTCACCGGGGAGCTGTTTTTT	CASSLSGFTGELFF
14	-	TRBV2	TRBJ2-7	TRBD1	TGTGCCAGCAGTTACACAGGGGTCTCCTACGAGCAGTACTTC	CASSYTGVSYEQYF
15	-	TRBV10-3	TRBJ2-2	-	TGTGCCATCAGTCTTGGACAGCCGAACACCGGGGAGCTGTTTTTT	CAISLGQPNTGELFF
14	-	TRBV6-4	TRBJ2-1	-	TGTGCCAGCAGTGACCTTGTGACTAGCAATGAGCAGTTCTTC	CASSDLVTSNEQFF
15	few	TRBV28	TRBJ2-7	-	TGTGCCAGCACCCTCCGGCCCGAAGGCGGGTACGAGCAGTACTTC	CASTLRPEGGYEQYF
15	-	TRBV28	TRBJ1-2	-	TGTGCCAGCAGTTTACAGGGAAGAGCTAACTATGGCTACACCTTC	CASSLQGRANYGYTF
15	-	TRBV6-1	TRBJ2-7	-	TGTGCCAGCACACTCCCCAGGGTAAGCTCCTACGAGCAGTACTTC	CASTLPRVSSYEQYF
17	-	TRBV7-9	TRBJ2-7	TRBD2	TGTGCCAGCAGCTTGCCTCGAGGGACTAGCGGGAGTTACGAGCAGTACTTC	CASSLPRGTSGSYEQYF
14	-	TRBV5-4	TRBJ2-1	TRBD1	TGTGCCAGCAGCTTGGAACAGGGGCGGAATGAGCAGTTCTTC	CASSLEQGRNEQFF
17	-	TRBV21-1	TRBJ2-1	-	TGTGCCAGCAGGACTTTGGGACAGGGGGCAGCGGGCGATGAGCAGTTCTTC	CASRTLGQGAAGDEQFF
13	-	TRBV2	TRBJ1-4	-	TGTGCCAACCGAGCGGAGCTCCCTGAAAAACTGTTTTTT	CANRAELPEKLFF